This T cell receptor (beta chain) was captured by sequencing in a study of cytomegalovirus exposure and HLA in healthy donors. Researchers ran the PCR with 60 Vbeta and 13 Jbeta primers. In the original processing: It was a later analysis that counted 83 million or so unique TCR beta chains, of which around 11 million were shared. Sequenced by immunoSEQ multiplex PCR; TCRdb stores in-frame clones only, minus some. The V and J calls and clone size were taken over from that table, and D and trimming were inferred from the DNA. The table lists about 120,000 clones, about 76% of them singletons. The V end was cut by 6 bases, the J end by 8 bases, with 11 bases between. This CDR3 region has 12 residues. In germline, CDR1 is LNHDA, CDR2 SQIVND (reference sequence). The study, taken as a whole, reports: One variant, a missense change in DCLRE1C, was linked in a later analysis to TCR beta V- and J-gene trimming. Sequencing depth across donors, presence/absence analyses assumed, was roughly uniform. Reported performance of the classifier showed diagnosis of cytomegalovirus status with high specificity and sensitivity.

A word on this clone: What it binds is not known.

Specimen: PBMCs. V and J are TRBV19 and TRBJ2-1; TRBD1 is a possible D gene (5 bases). This sequence originates from a woman in her 40s in good health and CMV-seronegative. CDR3 coding DNA: TGTGCCAGTAGCTTGACAGTACATGAGCAGTTCTTC. It encodes CASSLTVHEQFF.